The 2 T cell receptor beta chains presented below share a single source sample, sequenced in a study of STAT5B mutations in CD4+ large granular lymphocyte leukemia. The assay was immunoSEQ multiplex PCR, and TCRdb's table has in-frame clones only and misses some. The sample shows more than 30,000 clones, about 88% of them seen only once. Sequenced input: CD4+ T cells from blood buffy coats. The receptors were gathered from a human donor in good health.

The chain employs TRBV19 and TRBJ1-4; 7 nucleotides agree with TRBD1. This CDR3 spans 16 amino acids. After removal of 3 bases from V and 6 bases from J, the junction contained 10 bases not matched to a gene. Germline loops: CDR1 LNHDA, CDR2 SQIVND (reference sequence). The CDR3 bases are TGTGCCAGTAGTATGGGGGTAGGGGGCTGGTATGAAAAACTGTTTTTT. It is translated as CASSMGVGGWYEKLFF.

This rearrangement joins TRBV10-1 to TRBJ2-3; 8 nucleotides agree with TRBD2. Germline V CDR1 and CDR2: WNHNN, SYGVQD (reference sequence). The CDR3 has 16 amino acids. V gave up 0 bases and J gave up 5 bases; unmatched junction bases: 7. CDR3 residues: CASSESGSGMGDTQYF. The CDR3 DNA follows: TGCGCCAGCAGTGAGTCCGGTAGCGGGATGGGAGATACGCAGTATTTT.